The following is a TCR beta chain sequence with its context. It has no known antigen specificity. No much larger clone exists at a distance of one base, and base qualities are not known. Library method: the immunoSEQ multiplex PCR assay. A mixture of 60 forward primers for TCR Vbeta segments and 13 reverse primers for TCR Jbeta segments was used in the multiplex PCR. Amplification of the CDR3 region of rearranged TCR beta genes was performed with a multiplex PCR assay on genomic DNA. The amplified TCR beta libraries were sequenced on the Illumina HiSeq System as 87-base-pair reads. As for how the authors treated the data: Across the 600 to 700 repertoires, a later analysis counted 75 million to 90 million unique TCR beta chains, around 11 million of which were shared by at least two donors. To remove PCR and sequencing errors, raw reads were error-corrected and collapsed into unique sequences using a nearest-neighbor algorithm that merged closely related sequences. Alignment of CDR3 sequences to IMGT reference sequences was used to assign V, D and J gene segments. For a sequence to be retained, a match of at least six nucleotides to both a V gene segment and a J gene segment was required. A rearrangement counted as productive if the CDR3 had no stop codons and remained in frame with V and J, and every other rearrangement counted as non-productive. CDR3 was defined by IMGT convention, running from the second conserved V-encoded cysteine to the conserved J-encoded phenylalanine. The earlier analysis of about 610 of the donors excluded any sequence lacking an unambiguous match to a single V gene segment. An earlier analysis of approximately 590 of the donors called V segments functional above 56.7% productive rearrangements and segregating when the between-donor standard deviation exceeded 5%. A statistical classification framework was developed to diagnose cytomegalovirus status using the catalog of TCR beta chain sequences. In a later analysis, TCR nucleotide sequences were compared against IMGT/GENE-DB human TR gene sequences so that V and J genes could be assigned. A later analysis assigned CDR3 sequences and most-parsimonious VDJ recombination scenarios with the TCRdist pipeline. In a later analysis, each TCR beta chain was defined by its CDR3 amino acid sequence together with its V-gene family, and reads lacking a unique V-gene family were excluded. To address suspected cross-contamination and a sequencing artifact, a later analysis removed several hundred highly shared, low-generation-probability nucleotide sequences. In a later analysis, a clonal expansion index for each public chain was calculated from normalized within-repertoire ranks of inferred template counts. Generation probabilities in a later analysis came from a VDJ recombination model fitted to out-of-frame rearrangements, and those results were checked against IGoR. In a later analysis, hypergeometric tests were used to score TCR-TCR, TCR-HLA and TCR-CMV co-occurrence, with a repertoire-size bias correction applied to TCR pairs. In a later analysis, false discovery rates were estimated by permuting HLA or CMV assignments 20 times. A later analysis grouped co-occurring TCRs with DBSCAN, adding TCRdist sequence similarity when clustering within HLA-allele-positive subsets. Repertoires with fewer than 30,000 or more than 120,000 public chains, plus five repertoires with anomalous nucleotide sharing, were excluded from co-occurrence clustering. Drawn from immuneACCESS, this table holds only the in-frame rearrangements with V and J called that TCRdb kept. Clones are partly lost; checked studies trace under half to an unresolved V gene and leave the rest unexplained. That table gives V, J and clone size, and the DNA gave D and trimming. The sample table shows 160,000 or so clones, and approximately 80% are seen once. Together, the top ten hold roughly 10% of the sample.

The cohort comprised around 690 healthy bone marrow donors. At the time of sampling, every cohort member was nominally healthy, though immune exposures that went unrecorded were likely present. The donor tested CMV seropositive, placing the donor among the 289 seropositive members of the cohort. Every donor gave a peripheral blood sample, and the peripheral blood mononuclear cells from that sample were used for TCR beta sequencing. Genomic DNA extraction from the blood cell samples was performed with the Qiagen DNeasy Blood Extraction Kit. The source of the sample is a study of cytomegalovirus exposure and HLA in healthy donors (dated by TCRdb to about 2017). For the wider study: An earlier analysis of approximately 550 of the donors reported 250 to 300 Gb of sequence data and 117 million unique TCR beta sequences from roughly 180 million T cells. To predict cytomegalovirus infection status, the study combined high-throughput TCR immunosequencing, statistical association of individual TCRs with disease status, and machine learning. In addition to the first cohort of 650 to 750 subjects, a separate validation cohort of 120 different subjects was used. Roughly five DR-DQ haplotypes were handled as single units for association and clustering because linkage in the cohort was strong. Rather than using new phenotypic data, the later analysis identified candidate immune exposures from TCR beta sequences and from how often those sequences occurred across donors. Donor age, sex, ethnicity and CMV serostatus were collected together with the repertoire data. In an earlier analysis of 587 of the donors, high-throughput TCR beta sequencing was used to judge whether each TCR beta V gene segment behaved as functional or pseudogenic. Every repertoire in the discovery cohort had been generated on one and the same sequencing platform. A later genetic analysis took genome-wide SNP genotypes for about 55% of the roughly 700 donors and used that subset as a discovery cohort. Typing coverage differed by locus: A, B, C, DRB1 and DQB1 were typed in roughly 620-630 donors, DQA1 in around 500, DPA1 in around 600, and DPB1 in just under 490. A later analysis re-examined previously published TCR beta repertoires from roughly 720 donors and added high-resolution HLA genotyping to investigate patterns of TCR occurrence. Of the roughly 400 genotyped donors, approximately 80% were placed in the genetic ancestry cluster associated with self-reported Caucasian donors. The aim of the study was to test whether cataloging public T cell receptors could identify signatures of past pathogen exposure. An early release that covered around 590 HLA-typed donors contained about 290 gigabases of sequencing data and roughly 84 million unique TCR sequences. The study profiled the T cell repertoires of approximately 700 subjects by immunosequencing and related them to cytomegalovirus serostatus. Among some 410 genotyped donors of the cohort, an average of around 250,000 unique TCR beta nucleotide sequences was sequenced per donor, of which 15% to 20% were non-productive. HLA typing included class I and class II loci at four-digit resolution. Overall study results and their limits: An earlier analysis of around 500 of the donors showed that most TCR beta V segments appeared in productive rearrangements either about 87% or about 30% of the time, which broadly matched IMGT annotations. A group of highly shared sequence variants was considered likely to be a technical artifact of the sequencing pipeline. The study gave a list of some 150 TCR beta chains associated with cytomegalovirus. The cohort was sequenced for TCR beta chains only, and without alpha or paired-chain data the features that could be detected were limited. The 87-base-pair reads could not distinguish some IMGT-functional V segments, including TRBV6-2 and TRBV6-3, so those segments were excluded. Because counts were too low, seventeen rarely observed V segments, including chromosome 9 orphons, were left out of the earlier analysis of roughly 600 of the donors. According to the authors, the approach could potentially be generalized to other disease states and immunological phenotypes. A later genetic analysis reported fewer N-insertions in productive TCRs among donors in an Asian-associated ancestry cluster than the roughly 700-donor mean. In a later analysis, HLA-associated TCR beta chains showed more clonal expansion and lower generation probabilities than non-associated chains that were equally common. Most CMV-associated TCR beta chains appeared to be HLA-restricted in a later analysis, and the HLA associations seemed to be driven largely by CMV exposure. Presence/absence analyses assumed roughly uniform sequencing depth across donors, an assumption that may not hold. Linkage disequilibrium might explain the correlated functional status among segregating V segments, but an unknown experimental factor could not be excluded. Strong co-occurrence of HLA alleles, especially DR and DQ, made assigning TCR associations to individual alleles difficult. According to a later analysis, TCR association rates differed among HLA loci, with DRB1 alleles showing the most associated TCRs and HLA-C alleles showing the fewest. A further reported finding was that TCR beta sequences accurately predicted the HLA-A and HLA-B alleles for most subjects in the first cohort. Specific HLA alleles were associated with 16,951 TCR beta sequences at a false discovery rate of 0.05 in a later analysis. The only immune exposure information available for the cohort was CMV serostatus. Most TCR sequences were seen in very few donors, while some public TCRs were found in many individuals. In vitro tests confirmed that a few of the cytomegalovirus-associated TCR beta chains recognize cytomegalovirus antigens. Because HLA typing was unavailable for some donors at each locus, only the typed subset was used in association tests. In a later genetic analysis, a missense DCLRE1C variant was associated with V-gene and J-gene trimming of TCR beta chains, and the association was replicated in an independent cohort. According to a later analysis, parvovirus B19, influenza, CMV and Epstein-Barr virus appeared linked to several top co-occurrence clusters. The classifier was reported to diagnose cytomegalovirus status with high specificity and sensitivity in both the original cohort and the validation cohort.

CDR1 LNHDA and CDR2 SQIVND were looked up in the germline V gene (reference sequence). V is shortened by 1 base, J by 2 bases, and the region joining them spans 8 bases. There are 14 amino acids in the CDR3, from cysteine to phenylalanine inclusive. Only the CDR3 DNA stays, 42 bases, in frame from base 1. Specimen: PBMCs. The origin of this receptor is a man younger than 35 in good health and CMV-seropositive. This receptor chain uses TRBV19 and TRBJ1-1, with no confident D gene call. In nucleotide form, the sequence is TGTGCCAGTAGTATAGGACGGGTTAACACTGAAGCTTTCTTT. This translates into CASSIGRVNTEAFF.